A selection of T cell receptor beta chains follows, all from one sample in a study of CD8+ T cells in alopecia areata. The assay was immunoSEQ multiplex PCR, and TCRdb's table has in-frame clones only and misses some. The repertoire includes some 170,000 clones, 63% of them detected once, and around 1.8% sits in the top ten. The source was CD4+ T cells sorted from blood, collected at week 0. Every receptor here comes from a human donor with alopecia areata. Each CDR3 is given with its conserved first and last residue. A D gene is named only where the DNA matches it firmly. Clone size is stated in some rows and not others, as once, few, many or a class when expanded.

>few|TRBJ2-4|.|TRBV2
CASSGDPKNIQYF
TGTGCCAGCAGCGGGGACCCCAAAAACATTCAGTACTTC
>few|TRBJ2-5|.|TRBV5-1
CASSQETQYF
TGCGCCAGCAGCCAAGAGACCCAGTACTTC
>.|TRBJ2-7|.|TRBV11-2
CASSQGGWGTYEQYF
TGTGCCAGCAGCCAAGGAGGATGGGGTACCTACGAGCAGTACTTC
>.|TRBJ2-1|.|TRBV2
CASIYGRPDNEQFF
TGTGCCAGCATCTACGGTAGGCCTGACAATGAGCAGTTCTTC
>.|TRBJ1-1|.|TRBV29-1
CSVSKDLGAFF
TGCAGCGTTTCTAAGGATTTGGGGGCTTTCTTT
>.|TRBJ1-2|.|TRBV7-8
CASSLAVSRAGGYTF
TGTGCCAGCAGCTTAGCTGTCAGCCGAGCGGGAGGCTACACCTTC
>.|TRBJ2-3|.|TRBV7-8
CASSLVAQGDTQYF
TGTGCCAGCAGCTTAGTAGCGCAAGGAGATACGCAGTATTTT
>.|TRBJ1-1|.|TRBV9
CASSVAGAPATFF
TGTGCCAGCAGCGTAGCCGGAGCGCCGGCAACTTTCTTT
>.|TRBJ1-2|TRBD1|TRBV30
CAWGQGQGYTF
TGTGCCTGGGGACAGGGTCAAGGCTACACCTTC
>.|TRBJ2-2|.|TRBV5-1
CASTQTGNTGELFF
TGCGCCAGCACCCAGACAGGGAACACCGGGGAGCTGTTTTTT
>.|TRBJ2-2|TRBD2|TRBV5-1
CASSPVAGGHTNTGELFF
TGCGCCAGCAGCCCCGTAGCGGGGGGACATACGAACACCGGGGAGCTGTTTTTT
>few|TRBJ2-3|TRBD2|TRBV7-2
CASSLGLAGNTQYF
TGTGCCAGCAGCCTCGGACTAGCGGGGAATACGCAGTATTTT
>.|TRBJ1-1|.|TRBV6-1
CASRSDVAFF
TGTGCCAGTAGGTCGGACGTGGCTTTCTTT
>.|TRBJ1-1|TRBD1|TRBV30
CAWIKQGVGTEAFF
TGTGCCTGGATTAAACAGGGGGTCGGGACTGAAGCTTTCTTT
>.|TRBJ2-7|.|TRBV15
CATSRGASAGYEQYF
TGTGCCACCAGCAGAGGGGCTAGCGCAGGATACGAGCAGTACTTC
>once|TRBJ2-7|.|TRBV29-1
CSVRQDSYEQYF
TGCAGCGTTCGACAGGATTCCTACGAGCAGTACTTC
>once|TRBJ2-7|TRBD1|TRBV29-1
CSVRTGVASYEQYF
TGCAGCGTTAGGACAGGTGTTGCCTCCTACGAGCAGTACTTC
>few|TRBJ2-1|.|TRBV9
CASSVSGGNNEQFF
TGTGCCAGCAGCGTATCGGGGGGCAACAATGAGCAGTTCTTC
>.|TRBJ1-5|.|TRBV30
CAWSLRGRNSNQPQHF
TGTGCCTGGAGTCTCAGGGGTAGGAATAGCAATCAGCCCCAGCATTTT
>.|TRBJ1-1|.|TRBV18
CASSGLRNTEAFF
TGTGCCAGCTCGGGGCTTAGGAACACTGAAGCTTTCTTT
>.|TRBJ1-6|.|TRBV30
CAWRVEGGISPLHF
TGTGCCTGGAGGGTTGAGGGCGGAATTTCACCCCTCCACTTT
>few|TRBJ2-7|.|TRBV5-1
CASSHGTATTREQYF
TGCGCCAGCAGCCACGGGACGGCGACTACGAGGGAGCAGTACTTC
>once|TRBJ2-6|.|TRBV18
CASSYRGSGANVLTF
TGTGCCAGCTCGTATAGGGGCTCTGGGGCCAACGTCCTGACTTTC
>.|TRBJ2-3|.|TRBV29-1
CSVGDGFGTQYF
TGCAGCGTTGGGGATGGATTTGGTACGCAGTATTTT
>.|TRBJ2-7|.|TRBV11-3
CASSLVEGVQYF
TGTGCCAGCAGCTTAGTAGAGGGAGTCCAGTACTTC
>.|TRBJ2-7|.|TRBV29-1
CSVRLAALSEQYF
TGCAGCGTTCGGCTAGCCGCGTTATCCGAGCAGTACTTC
>.|TRBJ1-2|.|TRBV5-6
CASSSGTVNYGYTF
TGTGCCAGCAGCTCGGGGACGGTAAACTATGGCTACACCTTC
>.|TRBJ2-7|TRBD1|TRBV5-1
CASSWGRTGSGEQYF
TGCGCCAGCAGCTGGGGCCGGACAGGTTCGGGGGAGCAGTACTTC
>.|TRBJ2-7|.|TRBV4-1
CASSQDRGSPYEQYF
TGCGCCAGCAGCCAAGACAGGGGTTCACCCTACGAGCAGTACTTC
>.|TRBJ1-2|.|TRBV4-3
CASSQDRGRATSYTF
TGCGCCAGCAGCCAAGATCGGGGCAGGGCAACGAGCTACACCTTC
>.|TRBJ1-5|.|TRBV29-1
CSAQGTNQPQHF
TGCAGCGCACAGGGTACCAATCAGCCCCAGCATTTT
>.|TRBJ2-3|TRBD1|TRBV7-7
CASSSGTGATDTQYF
TGTGCCAGCAGCTCCGGGACAGGGGCCACAGATACGCAGTATTTT
>.|TRBJ1-2|TRBD1|TRBV5-1
CASSSGGTEGHGYTF
TGCGCCAGCAGCTCGGGCGGGACAGAGGGGCATGGCTACACCTTC
>once|TRBJ1-5|TRBD1|TRBV6-1
CASSEAPGTGNQPQHF
TGTGCCAGCAGTGAAGCTCCAGGGACAGGTAATCAGCCCCAGCATTTT
>.|TRBJ1-2|.|TRBV2
CASSPGDLGYGYTF
TGTGCCAGCAGTCCAGGGGATCTGGGCTATGGCTACACCTTC
>.|TRBJ1-6|.|TRBV10-3
CAIKGEGNSPLHF
TGTGCCATCAAAGGGGAGGGGAACTCACCCCTCCACTTT
>.|TRBJ1-1|.|TRBV5-1
CASSLDARTEAFF
TGCGCCAGCAGCTTGGACGCCAGAACTGAAGCTTTCTTT
>.|TRBJ2-7|.|TRBV11-1
CASSKHYEQYF
TGTGCCAGCAGCAAACACTACGAGCAGTACTTC
>few|TRBJ2-7|TRBD1|TRBV4-3
CASSQAPGQGPYEQYF
TGCGCCAGCAGCCAAGCTCCGGGACAGGGACCCTACGAGCAGTACTTC
>.|TRBJ1-6|.|TRBV2
CASSSPVRGGSPLHF
TGTGCCAGCAGTTCACCGGTGAGGGGAGGTTCACCCCTCCACTTT
>.|TRBJ2-2|TRBD1|TRBV4-1
CASSQEGDSQIQKELFF
TGCGCCAGCAGCCAAGAAGGGGACAGCCAGATCCAGAAAGAGCTGTTTTTT
>.|TRBJ2-2|.|TRBV7-2
CASSDYRALDTGELFF
TGTGCCAGCAGCGACTACAGGGCCCTGGACACCGGGGAGCTGTTTTTT
>.|TRBJ1-5|.|TRBV20-1
CSASLGQPQHF
TGCAGTGCTAGTTTAGGGCAGCCCCAGCATTTT